The 23 T cell receptor beta chains below all came from one sample that was sequenced in a study of cytomegalovirus exposure and HLA in healthy donors. Primers for the PCR totalled 60 Vbeta and 13 Jbeta. The method was immunoSEQ multiplex PCR; TCRdb's version includes in-frame clones alone and lacks a portion of them. Its table records just over 150,000 clones. The sequenced sample consisted of PBMCs. The receptors stem from a man aged 30 to 45 in good health and CMV-seronegative.

The chain uses TRBV18 and TRBJ1-5, with D perhaps TRBD1 (5 bases). The V end was cut by 6 bases, the J end by 7 bases, with 16 bases between. The CDR3 is 14 amino acids. Germline lookup yields CDR1 KGHSH and CDR2 LQKENI. The DNA of the CDR3 is TGTGCCAGCTCCCAAGGTGGGGGGACGCAGCCCCAGCATTTT. Its protein product is CASSQGGGTQPQHF.

This chain links TRBV6-6 with TRBJ1-1; D unresolved. The CDR3 is made up of 15 amino acids. Germline CDR1 is MNHNY and CDR2 is SVGAGI (reference sequence). Deletions cut 0 bases from V and 0 bases from J, with 8 bases between. The CDR3 DNA reads as TGTGCCAGCAGTTACTCTCCGGGTATGAACACTGAAGCTTTCTTT. It specifies CASSYSPGMNTEAFF.

V gene TRBV7-3 combines with J gene TRBJ1-1, with D unclear. With 2 bases removed from V and 5 bases from J, the gap between germline ends came to 12 bases. This CDR3 is 14 amino acids long. Germline values: CDR1 SGHTA, CDR2 FQGTGA. The CDR3 DNA follows: TGTGCCAGCAGCTTATATCAGGCGGGAACTGAAGCTTTCTTT. This codes for CASSLYQAGTEAFF.

The genes are TRBV6-1 and TRBJ2-2; the match to TRBD1 covers 7 bases. CDR1 MNHNS and CDR2 SASEGT come from the germline V gene. CDR3 length equals 18 residues. V dropped 1 base and J dropped 1; count of bases not matched to a gene: 9. The DNA of the CDR3 is TGTGCCAGCAGTGAAGGCCTAACAGGGGCTTTGAACACCGGGGAGCTGTTTTTT. Translating it yields CASSEGLTGALNTGELFF.

CDR3 DNA: TGTGCCAGCGGGACAGGGGCGGGAAACACCATATATTTT. This sequence encodes CASGTGAGNTIYF. The chain has TRBV27 and TRBJ1-3; 10 bases line up with TRBD1. V shed 8 bases and J 4 bases; nucleotides not matched to a gene: 2. Germline V gives CDR1 MNHEY, CDR2 SMNVEV (reference sequence). The CDR3 extends over 13 amino acids.

The chain has TRBV10-3 and TRBJ1-4; no firm D call. Trimming took off 0 bases at V and 7 bases at J, with 9 bases between the two ends. Germline assignment: CDR1 ENHRY and CDR2 SYGVKD. CDR3 length: 14 residues. The CDR3 sequence is CAISESTRGEKLFF. In DNA form, the CDR3 reads TGTGCCATCAGTGAGTCGACTCGAGGTGAAAAACTGTTTTTT.

V gene TRBV28 combines with J gene TRBJ1-1; 7 bases are shared with TRBD1. Germline V CDR1 and CDR2: MDHEN, SYDVKM. This CDR3 region has 17 residues. The ends lost 2 bases at V and 0 bases at J; junction bases unmatched: 9. The DNA of the CDR3 is TGTGCCAGCAGTTTAACAACAGGGGCCTTCTTGAACACTGAAGCTTTCTTT. Its translation is CASSLTTGAFLNTEAFF.

J is TRBJ2-1 and V is TRBV29-1; D might be TRBD2 (6 bases). The germline gives CDR1 SQVTM, CDR2 ANQGSEA. Deletions cut 2 bases from V and 0 bases from J, with 11 bases between. This CDR3 spans 15 amino acids. The CDR3 protein is CSVERDSSSYNEQFF. CDR3 DNA sequence: TGCAGCGTTGAAAGGGACTCCAGCTCCTACAATGAGCAGTTCTTC.

V gene TRBV6-6 combines with J gene TRBJ1-6; 9 bases line up with TRBD1. CDR3 length equals 14 residues. Germline trimming cut 7 bases from V and 11 bases from J; bases unmatched to any gene: 9. The germline CDR1 and CDR2 sequences are MNHNY and SVGAGI (reference sequence). This CDR3 reads CASTLRQGVTPLHF. Written as DNA, the CDR3 is TGTGCCAGCACCTTAAGACAGGGGGTTACACCCCTCCACTTT.

The chain carries TRBV27 and TRBJ2-4, with a weak D call TRBD2 (6 bases). V dropped 5 bases and J dropped 0 bases, with 11 bases sitting between them. CDR1 and CDR2 from the germline V gene are MNHEY and SMNVEV (reference sequence). The length of the CDR3 is 15 residues. The DNA of the CDR3 is TGTGCCAGCAGTCCGGGACTTTCAGCCAAAAACATTCAGTACTTC. Residues: CASSPGLSAKNIQYF.

The chain joins TRBV2 to TRBJ1-1, with D uncertain. The CDR3 has 14 amino acids. Trimming took off 8 bases at V and 3 bases at J, with 16 bases between the two ends. Germline loops: CDR1 SNHLY, CDR2 FYNNEI. CDR3: CASSPEGGDTEAFF. The DNA for the CDR3 is TGTGCCAGCTCGCCCGAGGGTGGGGACACTGAAGCTTTCTTT.

V is TRBV5-1 and J is TRBJ2-2, with a tentative D call TRBD2 (5 bases). The CDR3 sequence is 14 residues long. The V end lost 0 bases, the J end lost 6 bases, and 9 bases lay between the germline ends. Germline CDR1 is SGHRS and CDR2 is YFSETQ. The CDR3 is CASSLAGIAGELFF. The CDR3 coding sequence is TGCGCCAGCAGCTTGGCCGGGATCGCCGGGGAGCTGTTTTTT.

This chain links TRBV30 with TRBJ2-3, with TRBD2 identical over 8 bases. V shed 0 bases, J shed 4 bases, and the junction held 0 bases outside the gene matches. This CDR3 is built from 13 residues. Germline CDR1 reads GTSNPN; CDR2 reads SVGIG (reference sequence). CDR3 DNA sequence: TGTGCCTGGAGTGTAGCGGGAGCAGATACGCAGTATTTT. Translated: CAWSVAGADTQYF.

The chain uses TRBV7-9 and TRBJ2-1; 13 bases match TRBD2. Germline V lookup: CDR1 SEHNR, CDR2 FQNEAQ (reference sequence). There are 13 residues in the CDR3. Losses at the gene ends were 8 bases for V and 8 bases for J; bases not matched to a gene: 3. The CDR3 nucleotides read TGTGCCAGCGGACTAGCGGGAGTCGATGAGCAGTTCTTC. Translated, it gives CASGLAGVDEQFF.

V gene TRBV7-2 combines with J gene TRBJ2-1, with TRBD2 matching 14 bases. The V gene's germline CDR1 is SGHTA and CDR2 FQGNSA. This CDR3 is 16 amino acids long. J was trimmed by 3 bases and V by 6 bases; bases with no gene match: 4. The CDR3 sequence is CASRSGTSGGYNEQFF. The CDR3 DNA sequence: TGTGCCAGCAGATCTGGGACTAGCGGGGGCTACAATGAGCAGTTCTTC. Filled out from reference TRBV7-2 and TRBJ2-1, the complete variable domain reads GAGVSQSPSNKVTEKGKDVELRCDPISGHTALYWYRQSLGQGLEFLIYFQGNSAPDKSGLPSDRFSAERTGGSVSTLTIQRTQQEDSAVYLCASRSGTSGGYNEQFFGPGTRLTVL.

V gene TRBV28 combines with J gene TRBJ1-2; D unresolved. Trimming cost V 3 bases and J 4 bases, with 9 bases left between them. Per the germline V gene, CDR1 is MDHEN and CDR2 is SYDVKM. The CDR3 contains 13 residues. Here the CDR3 DNA reads TGTGCCAGCAGTTTGGGCAGCACCTATGGCTACACCTTC. This translates into CASSLGSTYGYTF.

The chain uses TRBV6-6 and TRBJ1-2, with D maybe TRBD1 (6 bases). Germline V gives CDR1 MNHNY, CDR2 SVGAGI (reference sequence). CDR3 length: 13 amino acids. Trimming stripped 6 bases from V and 1 base from J, with 9 bases between. DNA of the CDR3: TGTGCCAGCAGCCTGGACAGTAACTATGGCTACACCTTC. Translation gives CASSLDSNYGYTF.

This rearrangement joins TRBV9 to TRBJ1-4, with TRBD1 matching 9 bases. Germline CDR1 and CDR2: SGDLS and YYNGEE. This CDR3 is 16 amino acids long. After removal of 0 bases from V and 4 bases from J, the junction contained 4 bases not matched to a gene. This CDR3 is CASSVGGTGYNEKLFF. The CDR3, as DNA: TGTGCCAGCAGCGTAGGGGGGACAGGGTATAATGAAAAACTGTTTTTT.

The chain couples TRBV5-6 to TRBJ2-5; tentative D call: TRBD1 (6 bases). Trimming shortened V by 2 bases and J by 4 bases, and 21 bases separated the two germline ends. Looked up from germline, CDR1 is SGHDT and CDR2 is YYEEEE. This CDR3 has 17 amino acids. The CDR3 region has the DNA TGTGCCAGCAGCTTCCGGGGACAAGACCGTACCCCAGAGACCCAGTACTTC. This encodes CASSFRGQDRTPETQYF. Combining the CDR3 with reference TRBV5-6 and TRBJ2-5 gives the whole variable domain DAGVTQSPTHLIKTRGQQVTLRCSPKSGHDTVSWYQQALGQGPQFIFQYYEEEERQRGNFPDRFSGHQFPNYSSELNVNALLLGDSALYLCASSFRGQDRTPETQYFGPGTRLLVL.

The J gene is TRBJ2-2, the V gene TRBV14; D is unclear. V dropped 0 bases and J dropped 3 bases, with 11 bases sitting between them. CDR3 length: 16 residues. CDR1 is SGHDN, CDR2 FVKESK, per germline. The CDR3 bases are TGTGCCAGCAGCCAAGATGGAAGACTCTACACCGGGGAGCTGTTTTTT. This sequence encodes CASSQDGRLYTGELFF.

This sequence joins TRBV7-6 and TRBJ2-7; 8 bases align to TRBD1. There are 15 residues in the CDR3. The V gene end was trimmed by 0 bases and the J gene end by 0 bases; junction bases not matched to a gene: 1. Germline V CDR1 and CDR2: SGHVS, FNYEAQ. In DNA, the CDR3 is TGTGCCAGCAGCTTAGCGACAGGGGACTCCTACGAGCAGTACTTC. It is translated as CASSLATGDSYEQYF. Supplemented by reference TRBV7-6 and TRBJ2-7, the full variable domain reads GAGVSQSPRYKVTKRGQDVALRCDPISGHVSLYWYRQALGQGPEFLTYFNYEAQQDKSGLPNDRFSAERPEGSISTLTIQRTEQRDSAMYRCASSLATGDSYEQYFGPGTRLTVT.

The chain carries TRBV6-5 and TRBJ2-7, with D possibly TRBD2 on 6 matching bases. Germline loops: CDR1 MNHEY, CDR2 SVGAGI. Trimming left V 0 bases short and J 5 bases short, with 11 bases between. The CDR3 sequence is 14 residues long. CDR3 residues: CASSYSGGNHEQYF. The CDR3 coding sequence is TGTGCCAGCAGTTACTCCGGAGGGAACCACGAGCAGTACTTC.

V usage is TRBV2 and J usage is TRBJ2-1; the D is unclear. The V end lost 7 bases, the J end lost 7 bases, and 11 bases lay between the germline ends. The CDR3 runs to 12 residues. Germline V gene data show CDR1 as SNHLY and CDR2 as FYNNEI. DNA for the CDR3: TGTGCCAGCACCCTACCACCGAATGAGCAGTTCTTC. Translating it yields CASTLPPNEQFF.